A single T cell receptor beta chain is shown here with its context. This clonotype was counted only a few times. Its antigen is not yet known. One base away there is no much larger clone; base qualities are not given. This specimen's time point label, per the study, means: persistent/refractory GD, antithyroid drugs over 5 years with positive TRAb. For both TCR sequencing and RNA sequencing, RNA was extracted from PBMCs in TRIzol. The diagnosis of Graves' disease was made according to American Thyroid Association guidelines. The patients came from an endocrinology department in Xi'an, China. Each patient gave about 10 milliliters of peripheral blood, collected in an EDTA anticoagulant tube. Ficoll Paque Plus density gradient separation was used to isolate PBMCs, and no further T cell sorting was performed. An Agilent 2100 Bioanalyzer and agarose gel were used to check RNA quality, while a NanoDrop 2000 measured RNA concentration.

The CDR3 runs 14 residues from the cysteine to the phenylalanine. The retained sequence is limited to the CDR3, 42 bases, with the frame set at the first base. Relative to germline, V is 6 bases shorter and J is 6 bases shorter, with 12 bases between their ends. The germline V gene yields WSHSY for CDR1 and SAAADI for CDR2. The sample is drawn from a study of regulatory T cells in long-lasting Graves disease (dated by TCRdb to 2020 to 2023). Notes on the research overall: Persistent Graves' disease meant more than 5 years of antithyroid drug treatment with TSH receptor autoantibodies that stayed positive. This study used TCR sequencing and RNA sequencing of peripheral blood to compare persistent Graves' disease patients against newly diagnosed Graves' disease patients. The study was conducted in China and was registered as a clinical trial. TCR sequencing covered around 13 persistent and some 20 newly diagnosed Graves' disease patients, around 33 samples in total. Antithyroid drugs had been taken for approximately 10 years on average by persistent Graves' disease patients in the clinical cohort.

The paper's findings and limits, for the study overall: Sequencing and analysis were limited to the TCR beta chain. Persistent Graves' disease patients showed lower TCR Shannon entropy and fewer highly expanded clones than newly diagnosed patients, suggesting clonal expansion. Persistent disease showed preferential use of TRBV28, TRBJ1-2 and TRBJ2-5, whereas newly diagnosed disease favored TRBV20-1 and TRBJ2-1. The authors noted that the small sample size was a limitation that may lower accuracy. Patients with persistent disease shared more public clonotypes (about 3,000) than newly diagnosed patients did (966). Because the primary lesion, thyroid tissue, could not be accessed, the study looked at peripheral blood alone.

Preparation of the library involved multiplex PCR. Data came from an Illumina HiSeq 4000. TCR beta libraries were built with iRepertoire HTBI primers and Arm-PCR amplification of CDR3 regions. Before sequencing, the PCR products went through gel purification. Turning to the authors' computational methods: Gene usage analysis of CDR3 amino acid clonotypes used the 62 TRBV and fewer than 15 TRBJ segments found across samples. COPE and FqMerger were used to merge filtered high-quality paired reads into contigs. Contigs were aligned with BLAST to IMGT TRBV, TRBD and TRBJ reference genes, and CDR3 was defined per IMGT. Any clonotype with a frequency above 0.1% was classified as a highly expanded clone. Shannon entropy served as the measure of repertoire diversity, while the Gini coefficient captured V-J evenness. A clonotype found in more than one individual was treated as public. In TCRdb, the public reads were trimmed at Q25 with fastp and aligned with MiXCR, with productive beta chains retained. Duplicate CDR3 protein sequences are folded into a single record with the most common DNA and genes. The V and J calls shown here were made by TCRdb, not taken from the authors' results. The sample yields 500,000 to 700,000 distinct CDR3 sequences; roughly 30% were counted once. The ten most abundant clones make up 42% of the sample.

Source: peripheral blood mononuclear cells (PBMCs), taken when the disease was refractory, from a patient treated with antithyroid drugs. The rearranged segments are TRBV10-2 and TRBJ1-6, and TRBD1 may be the D gene, going by 6 matching bases. This receptor was obtained from a female donor with Graves disease. The CDR3 reads as follows: CASRETGLNSPLHF. The nucleotide sequence is TGCGCCAGCAGGGAGACAGGACTTAATTCACCCCTCCACTTT.